This is a list of T cell receptor beta chains from one sample in a study of OX40 agonist ivuxolimab in advanced cancers. Assay used: immunoSEQ multiplex PCR; TCRdb lists only in-frame clones, some missing. Among some 96,000 clones listed, around 83% were seen once. Sample: CD4+ or CD8+ T cells sorted from blood, taken in a trial of the OX40 agonist ivuxolimab. The receptor source for this set is an adult with an advanced solid tumor such as melanoma, head and neck, liver or kidney cancer. CDR3s include the opening cysteine and the closing phenylalanine or tryptophan. The D gene is left open where the match is weak.

j_call	d_call	v_call	cdr3_aa
TRBJ1-5	NA	TRBV19	CASSTTYKSNQPQHF
TRBJ1-5	NA	TRBV6-1	CASSDRLSGPQHF
TRBJ1-2	TRBD1	TRBV6-5	CASSYSMGQGHYGYTF
TRBJ1-5	TRBD1	TRBV6-1	CASNGQGGNQPQHF
TRBJ2-3	NA	TRBV11-2	CASSYALDTQYF
TRBJ2-2	NA	TRBV7-9	CASSLPFQGRLALTGELFF
TRBJ2-2	NA	TRBV4-1	CASSQARTRNTGELFF
TRBJ1-6	NA	TRBV6-1	CASRGWGGGNSPLHF
TRBJ1-3	NA	TRBV7-2	CASSESSGNTIYF
TRBJ2-1	NA	TRBV6-5	CASSYRESSYNEQFF
TRBJ1-2	TRBD1	TRBV10-3	CAIGDDRGWGYTF
TRBJ1-1	NA	TRBV12-5	CASGLAGRNTEAFF
TRBJ1-5	NA	TRBV6-5	CASSYSGGARQPQHF
TRBJ2-4	TRBD1	TRBV6-5	CASRDRVNIQYF
TRBJ2-2	NA	TRBV7-3	CASRERGLTGELFF
TRBJ2-5	NA	TRBV10-2	CASGPAGATETQYF
TRBJ1-4	TRBD1	TRBV5-6	CASSLRAGQGSEKLFF
TRBJ2-2	TRBD2	TRBV4-3	CASSQELAGITGELFF
TRBJ1-1	TRBD1	TRBV14	CASSRYRGTEAFF
TRBJ1-4	NA	TRBV11-2	CASSFSGSTNEKLFF
TRBJ1-5	TRBD1	TRBV30	CAWRRGPNQPQHF
TRBJ2-7	NA	TRBV6-6	CASSRTRYEQYF
TRBJ1-5	NA	TRBV6-5	CASRPNRVNQPQHF
TRBJ2-1	TRBD2	TRBV7-9	CASSLLGEGQYNEQFF
TRBJ1-5	NA	TRBV30	CAWSQKGLHNQPQHF
TRBJ2-7	TRBD1	TRBV19	CASSTQDRGHEQYF
TRBJ2-3	NA	TRBV21-1	CASKGAGGTTDTQYF
TRBJ1-1	NA	TRBV6-5	CASTRKMNTEAFF
TRBJ2-7	TRBD1	TRBV5-1	CASSFGQGLYF
TRBJ2-3	NA	TRBV28	CASSSSGVDTQYF
TRBJ1-2	TRBD1	TRBV2	CASRTGVGGYTF
TRBJ2-5	NA	TRBV11-1	CASSRDREETQYF
TRBJ2-1	TRBD2	TRBV10-3	CAISQSSAGGPNEQFF
TRBJ2-7	TRBD2	TRBV19	CASSMPGSGNYEQYF
TRBJ2-1	NA	TRBV11-3	CASSLGPHEQFF
TRBJ2-1	NA	TRBV7-6	CASSYGGATYNEQFF
TRBJ2-3	TRBD2	TRBV7-9	CASSATSDFTDTQYF
TRBJ1-1	NA	TRBV12-5	CASGLRGGTEAFF
TRBJ1-5	TRBD1	TRBV2	CASSLNRGINQPQHF
TRBJ2-1	NA	TRBV5-6	CASSLVRGNEQFF
TRBJ1-2	NA	TRBV7-2	CASSLDGLMGYTF
TRBJ1-2	TRBD1	TRBV28	CASSLLSPGQGWSCTF
TRBJ2-7	TRBD1	TRBV6-1	CASSEGTGELYEQYF
TRBJ2-5	NA	TRBV7-2	CASSPSGPRRWETQYF
TRBJ1-3	NA	TRBV15	CATSRGGRSGNTIYF
TRBJ2-7	NA	TRBV6-6	CASSDSYEQYF
TRBJ1-2	NA	TRBV6-5	CASRSGDYGYTF
TRBJ2-4	TRBD1	TRBV27	CASSDRAAKNIQYF
TRBJ2-3	TRBD1	TRBV4-2	CASSQDSSLGDRDTDTQYF
TRBJ1-2	TRBD1	TRBV19	CASTQGAQGYTF
TRBJ1-5	TRBD1	TRBV9	CASSVGQTYQPQHF
TRBJ2-3	NA	TRBV4-2	CASSQDRVGSTDTQYF
TRBJ2-1	NA	TRBV7-9	CASSFNGAYNEQFF
TRBJ1-6	TRBD1	TRBV5-1	CASSSTGVTLHF
TRBJ2-1	NA	TRBV6-5	CASKSYYNEQFF
TRBJ2-4	NA	TRBV4-1	CASSQDKGNGAKNIQYF
TRBJ1-2	NA	TRBV7-9	CASSLAWDMGGYTF
TRBJ1-1	NA	TRBV7-8	CASSLGEFTEAFF
TRBJ1-4	NA	TRBV27	CASGVVTNEKLFF